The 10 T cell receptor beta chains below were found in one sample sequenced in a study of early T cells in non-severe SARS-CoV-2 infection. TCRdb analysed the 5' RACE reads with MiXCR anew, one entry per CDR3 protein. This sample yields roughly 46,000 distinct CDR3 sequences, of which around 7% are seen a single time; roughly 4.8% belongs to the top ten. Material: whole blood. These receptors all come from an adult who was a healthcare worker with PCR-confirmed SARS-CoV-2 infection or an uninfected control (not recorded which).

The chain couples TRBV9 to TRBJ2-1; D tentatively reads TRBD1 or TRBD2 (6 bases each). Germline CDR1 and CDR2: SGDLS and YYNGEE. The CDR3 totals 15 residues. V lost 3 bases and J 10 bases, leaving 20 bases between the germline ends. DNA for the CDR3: TGTGCCAGCAGCGCGGCTAGCCCTCGGAGGGGGGAGCAGTTCTTC. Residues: CASSAASPRRGEQFF.

The CDR3 here is CASLWGRMNTEAFF. As DNA, the CDR3 is TGTGCCAGCCTTTGGGGCAGAATGAACACTGAAGCTTTCTTT. This chain joins TRBV6-1 and TRBJ1-1; a possible D gene is TRBD1 (5 bases). The germline CDR1 and CDR2 sequences are MNHNS and SASEGT. V was cut by 8 bases and J by 0 bases, with 13 bases left in between. The CDR3 length is 14 residues.

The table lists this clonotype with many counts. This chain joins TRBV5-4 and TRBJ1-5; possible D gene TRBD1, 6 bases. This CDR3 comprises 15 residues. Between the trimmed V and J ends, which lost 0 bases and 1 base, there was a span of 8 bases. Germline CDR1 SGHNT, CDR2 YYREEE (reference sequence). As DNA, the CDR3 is TGTGCCAGCAGCTTGGGGGGGGCCAGCAATCAGCCCCAGCATTTT. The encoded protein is CASSLGGASNQPQHF.

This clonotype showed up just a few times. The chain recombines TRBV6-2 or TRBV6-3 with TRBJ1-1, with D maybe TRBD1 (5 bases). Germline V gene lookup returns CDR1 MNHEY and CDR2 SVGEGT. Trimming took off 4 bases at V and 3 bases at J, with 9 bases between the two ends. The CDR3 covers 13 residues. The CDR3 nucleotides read TGTGCCAGCAGTTTGGGACGGTACACTGAAGCTTTCTTT. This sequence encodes CASSLGRYTEAFF.

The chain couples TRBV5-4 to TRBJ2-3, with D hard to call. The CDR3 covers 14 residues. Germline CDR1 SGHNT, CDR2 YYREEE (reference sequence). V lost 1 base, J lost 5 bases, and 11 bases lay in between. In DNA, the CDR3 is TGTGCCAGCAGCTTGAGGAACGTCGGAGATACGCAGTATTTT. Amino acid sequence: CASSLRNVGDTQYF. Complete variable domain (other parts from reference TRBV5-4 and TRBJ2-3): ETGVTQSPTHLIKTRGQQVTLRCSSQSGHNTVSWYQQALGQGPQFIFQYYREEENGRGNFPPRFSGLQFPNYSSELNVNALELDDSALYLCASSLRNVGDTQYFGPGTRLTVL.

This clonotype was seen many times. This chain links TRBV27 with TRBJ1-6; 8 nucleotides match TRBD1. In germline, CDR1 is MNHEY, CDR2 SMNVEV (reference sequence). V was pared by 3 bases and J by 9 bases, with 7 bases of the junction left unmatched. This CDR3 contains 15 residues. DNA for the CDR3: TGTGCCAGCAGTTTCGGACAGGGTCTAGGTTCACCCCTCCACTTT. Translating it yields CASSFGQGLGSPLHF.

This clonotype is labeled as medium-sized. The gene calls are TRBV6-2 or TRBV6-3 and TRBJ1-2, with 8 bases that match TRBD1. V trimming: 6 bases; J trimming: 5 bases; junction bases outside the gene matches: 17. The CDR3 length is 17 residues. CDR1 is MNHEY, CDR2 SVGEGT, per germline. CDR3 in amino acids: CASRSSVPRQGLYGYTF. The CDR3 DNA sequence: TGTGCCAGCAGAAGCTCCGTCCCGAGACAGGGGCTTTATGGCTACACCTTC.

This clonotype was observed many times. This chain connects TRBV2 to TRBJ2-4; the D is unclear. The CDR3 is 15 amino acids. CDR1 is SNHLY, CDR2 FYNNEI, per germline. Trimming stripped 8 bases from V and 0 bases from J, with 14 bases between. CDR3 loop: CASGSEGIAKNIQYF. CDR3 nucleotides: TGTGCCAGCGGGTCGGAAGGAATAGCCAAAAACATTCAGTACTTC.

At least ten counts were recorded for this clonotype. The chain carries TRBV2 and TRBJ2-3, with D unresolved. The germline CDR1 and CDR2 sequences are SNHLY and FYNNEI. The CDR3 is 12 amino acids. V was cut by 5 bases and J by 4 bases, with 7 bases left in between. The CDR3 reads CASSTTADTQYF. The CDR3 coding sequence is TGTGCCAGCAGTACGACTGCAGATACGCAGTATTTT.

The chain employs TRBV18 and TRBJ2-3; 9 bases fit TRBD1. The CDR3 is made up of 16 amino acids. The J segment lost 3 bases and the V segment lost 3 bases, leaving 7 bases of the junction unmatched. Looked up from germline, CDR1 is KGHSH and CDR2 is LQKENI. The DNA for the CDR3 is TGTGCCAGCTCACCTGAACAGGGGGCGAGGACAGATACGCAGTATTTT. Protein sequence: CASSPEQGARTDTQYF.